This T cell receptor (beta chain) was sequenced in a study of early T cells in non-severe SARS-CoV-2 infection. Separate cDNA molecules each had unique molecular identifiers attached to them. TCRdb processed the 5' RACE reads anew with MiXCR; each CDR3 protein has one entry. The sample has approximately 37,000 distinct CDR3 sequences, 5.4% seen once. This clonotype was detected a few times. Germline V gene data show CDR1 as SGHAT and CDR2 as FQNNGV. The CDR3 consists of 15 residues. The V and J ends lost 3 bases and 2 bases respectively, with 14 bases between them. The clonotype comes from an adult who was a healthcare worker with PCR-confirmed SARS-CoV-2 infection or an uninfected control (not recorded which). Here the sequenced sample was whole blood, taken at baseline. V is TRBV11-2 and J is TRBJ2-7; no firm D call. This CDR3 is CASSFGPTPTYEQYV. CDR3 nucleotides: TGTGCCAGCAGCTTCGGGCCGACACCCACCTACGAGCAGTACGTC.